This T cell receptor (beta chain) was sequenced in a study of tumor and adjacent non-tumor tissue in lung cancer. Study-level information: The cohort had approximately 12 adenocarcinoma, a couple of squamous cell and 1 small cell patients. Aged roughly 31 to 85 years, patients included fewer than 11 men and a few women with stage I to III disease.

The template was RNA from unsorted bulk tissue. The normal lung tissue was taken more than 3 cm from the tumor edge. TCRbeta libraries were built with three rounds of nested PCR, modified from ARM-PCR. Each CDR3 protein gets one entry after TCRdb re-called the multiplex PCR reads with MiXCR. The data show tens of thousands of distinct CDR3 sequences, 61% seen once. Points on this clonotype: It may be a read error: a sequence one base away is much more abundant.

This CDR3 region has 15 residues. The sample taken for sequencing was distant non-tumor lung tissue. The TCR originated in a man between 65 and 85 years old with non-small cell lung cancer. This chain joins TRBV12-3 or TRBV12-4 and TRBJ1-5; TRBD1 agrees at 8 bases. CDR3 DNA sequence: TGTGCCAGCAGTGCTACAGGGGGAAGGTATCAGCTCCAGCATTTT. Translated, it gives CASSATGGRYQLQHF.